The next 7 T cell receptor beta chains were all read from a single sample in a study of shared clonotypes between healthy human individuals. Only in-frame clones appear in the TCRdb table, and some are missing; sequencing was by immunoSEQ multiplex PCR. This sample has about 2.4 million clones; over 85% occur once, and the top ten carry approximately 0.36%. The sample taken for sequencing was naive CD4+ T cells from PBMCs. The subset is: CD45RA+ positively selected. The source is a man aged 18-30 years in good health. Some clones in this sample may be carry-over from other donors' samples.

The chain has TRBV5-1 and TRBJ2-5; TRBD2 is a possible D gene (6 bases). The CDR3 consists of 16 residues. Trimming pared 2 bases from V and 4 bases from J, leaving 18 bases between. Germline lookup yields CDR1 SGHRS and CDR2 YFSETQ. CDR3 in amino acids: CASSLHASAVPETQYF. The CDR3 DNA reads TGCGCCAGCAGCTTACACGCTAGCGCGGTCCCAGAGACCCAGTACTTC.

This clone turned up a few times. The rearrangement links TRBV2 to TRBJ1-1; 7 nucleotides line up with TRBD1. The CDR3 covers 13 residues. V lost 6 bases, J lost 2 bases, and 3 bases stayed unmatched. Germline V gene data show CDR1 as SNHLY and CDR2 as FYNNEI. The CDR3 bases are TGTGCCAGCAGGGGACAGTTCAACACTGAAGCTTTCTTT. Translation: CASRGQFNTEAFF.

The chain carries TRBV28 and TRBJ2-7; 8 bases are a match to TRBD2. Trimming cost V 5 bases and J 4 bases; bases outside gene matches: 13. This CDR3 is built from 16 residues. Germline V gives CDR1 MDHEN, CDR2 SYDVKM. CDR3 protein: CASSPTTSGDWYEQYF. The CDR3 DNA reads as TGTGCCAGCAGTCCAACTACTAGCGGAGATTGGTACGAGCAGTACTTC.

J is TRBJ2-1 and V is TRBV4-2; D call uncertain. The CDR3 totals 18 residues. Germline CDR1 is LGHNA and CDR2 is YNFKEQ. V was pared by 0 bases and J by 6 bases, with 21 bases between. The CDR3 coding sequence is TGTGCCAGCAGCCAAGATCCCCAGAACGCTGGAAAACGCAATGAGCAGTTCTTC. As protein: CASSQDPQNAGKRNEQFF.

This chain's CDR3 is CASSYSQSSGNTIYF. CDR3 DNA sequence: TGTGCCAGCAGTTACTCACAGAGCTCTGGAAACACCATATATTTT. This chain uses TRBV6-5 with TRBJ1-3; no reliable D call. The CDR3 runs 15 residues. Deletions cut 0 bases from V and 0 bases from J, with 6 bases between. In germline, CDR1 is MNHEY, CDR2 SVGAGI.

The chain has TRBV6-1 and TRBJ2-7; tentatively, D is TRBD1 (6 bases). Per germline, CDR1 MNHNS and CDR2 SASEGT. This CDR3 contains 15 residues. V lost 3 bases and J 9 bases, leaving 21 bases between the germline ends. As DNA, the CDR3 is TGTGCCAGCAGTGAGGGACACGGCTCACCTGAGCGGCAGTACTTC. Encoded protein: CASSEGHGSPERQYF.

This chain links TRBV9 with TRBJ2-5; maybe TRBD1 (5 bases). From germline, CDR1 is SGDLS and CDR2 YYNGEE. V was trimmed by 0 bases and J by 5 bases, leaving 14 bases between them. The CDR3 length is 15 residues. The CDR3 loop is CASSVVDSLRETQYF. CDR3 sequence (DNA): TGTGCCAGCAGCGTAGTTGACAGCCTCCGGGAGACCCAGTACTTC.